The 27 T cell receptor beta chains below all came from one sample that was sequenced in a study of neoadjuvant anti-PD-1 for oral cavity cancer. Documented time point: after neoadjuvant nivolumab, at surgical resection. Only in-frame clones appear in the TCRdb table, and some are missing; sequencing was by immunoSEQ multiplex PCR. The profile shows around 14,000 clones, 75% of them singletons. This sample comprised PBMCs, obtained after nivolumab (anti-PD-1) treatment. Source of these receptors: a person between 35 and 79 years old with oral cavity squamous cell carcinoma.

The V call is TRBV9, the J call TRBJ1-2, with a possible D match to TRBD1 (6 bases). Trimming left V 2 bases short and J 8 bases short, with 13 bases between. CDR1 is SGDLS and CDR2 is YYNGEE in the germline V gene. The CDR3 is 13 amino acids. The CDR3 reads CASSVTGNNGYTF. In DNA, the CDR3 is TGTGCCAGCAGCGTTACAGGGAACAACGGCTACACCTTC.

This chain joins TRBV5-1 and TRBJ2-1; TRBD2 matches at 8 bases. V was pared by 5 bases and J by 6 bases, with 13 bases of the junction left unmatched. Germline V lookup: CDR1 SGHRS, CDR2 YFSETQ. CDR3 length: 16 residues. The CDR3 nucleotides are TGCGCCAGCAGGACCCCCGGGACTAGGATTGCCAATGAGCAGTTCTTC. Translation gives CASRTPGTRIANEQFF.

This chain links TRBV6-1 with TRBJ1-1; maybe TRBD1 (5 bases). Germline assignment: CDR1 MNHNS and CDR2 SASEGT. CDR3 length equals 14 residues. V shed 2 bases and J shed 8 bases, with 15 bases lying between them. CDR3 protein: CASSEWGIGREAFF. CDR3 coding DNA: TGTGCCAGCAGTGAATGGGGGATCGGTCGGGAAGCTTTCTTT.

The chain employs TRBV9 and TRBJ2-7, with D maybe TRBD1 (5 bases). V lost 4 bases and J lost 5, with 16 bases in between. Germline V gene data show CDR1 as SGDLS and CDR2 as YYNGEE. This CDR3 is 14 amino acids long. DNA for the CDR3: TGTGCCAGCAGCCCTCAGGGTAATCGGGACGAGCAGTACTTC. It specifies CASSPQGNRDEQYF.

This rearrangement joins TRBV6-6 to TRBJ1-1; 7 positions match TRBD1. Germline V CDR1 and CDR2: MNHNY, SVGAGI (reference sequence). The CDR3 extends over 14 amino acids. J lost 5 bases, V lost 5 bases, and 8 bases had no gene match. The CDR3 protein is CASSPPGTATEAFF. The CDR3 DNA reads TGTGCCAGCAGTCCCCCTGGGACAGCGACTGAAGCTTTCTTT.

The chain uses TRBV10-3 and TRBJ2-2, with D maybe TRBD1 (6 bases). Germline V gene sequence: CDR1 ENHRY, CDR2 SYGVKD. The CDR3 has 15 amino acids. The germline V and J ends were trimmed by 7 bases and 5 bases, with 17 bases remaining between them. The CDR3 DNA reads TGTGCCATCATGGTACAGGGCTTTGGTACCGGGGAGCTGTTTTTT. Amino acid sequence: CAIMVQGFGTGELFF.

The chain recombines TRBV10-3 with TRBJ1-4; 8 nucleotides line up with TRBD1. This CDR3 has 13 amino acids. Per germline, CDR1 ENHRY and CDR2 SYGVKD. J lost 8 bases, V lost 6 bases, and 5 bases had no gene match. CDR3 coding DNA: TGTGCCATCAGAGGACAGGGAGGGGAAAAACTGTTTTTT. Residues: CAIRGQGGEKLFF.

The sample holds a few counts of this clone. The chain employs TRBV5-1 and TRBJ1-2; D remains ambiguous. Germline loops: CDR1 SGHRS, CDR2 YFSETQ. Trimming removed 2 bases at V and 4 bases at J, with 12 bases between. This CDR3 region has 14 residues. CDR3 residues: CASSFLDRFYGYTF. For the CDR3, the DNA is TGCGCCAGCAGCTTCCTGGACCGGTTCTATGGCTACACCTTC.

This chain uses TRBV21-1 with TRBJ2-7. TRBV21-1 is marked as a pseudogene. CDR3 length: 14 residues. The DNA for the CDR3 is TGTGCCAGCAGCAAAAGGTCAAGGACCTACGAGCAGTACTTC. Translating gives CASSKRSRTYEQYF.

V and J are TRBV12-5 and TRBJ1-2; D ambiguous. V was shortened by 1 base and J by 6 bases, with 12 bases between the two germline ends. Germline CDR1 and CDR2: LGHNT and FRNRAP. The CDR3 has 14 amino acids. For the CDR3, the DNA is TGTGCTAGTGGTTTGGCCCATTTATTGGATGGCTACACCTTC. Protein sequence: CASGLAHLLDGYTF.

The V gene is TRBV5-4, the J gene TRBJ1-3; D is ambiguous. V was trimmed by 4 bases and J by 0 bases, leaving 11 bases between them. Germline V lookup: CDR1 SGHNT, CDR2 YYREEE (reference sequence). CDR3 length: 15 residues. In DNA, the CDR3 is TGTGCCAGCAGCCCGGACTGGAGCTCTGGAAACACCATATATTTT. Translation gives CASSPDWSSGNTIYF.

This chain uses TRBV5-1 with TRBJ1-2, with D possibly TRBD1 on 5 matching bases. The CDR3 is made up of 17 amino acids. Germline values: CDR1 SGHRS, CDR2 YFSETQ. V was clipped by 4 bases and J by 4 bases, with 23 bases between them. In nucleotides, the CDR3 is TGCGCCAGCAGCCCGAAATCCCTATCCGGACAAAGCTATGGCTACACCTTC. This translates into CASSPKSLSGQSYGYTF.

This chain uses TRBV6-5 with TRBJ2-1; 8 bases match TRBD2. The CDR3 length is 14 residues. After removal of 5 bases from V and 9 bases from J, the junction contained 9 bases not matched to a gene. Germline assignment: CDR1 MNHEY and CDR2 SVGAGI. CDR3 coding DNA: TGTGCCAGCAGTAGACCGGGACTAGAGAGTGAGCAGTTCTTC. Residues: CASSRPGLESEQFF.

The rearrangement uses TRBV13 and TRBJ2-3, with D maybe TRBD2 (6 bases). Trimming left V 5 bases short and J 0 bases short, with 12 bases between. The length of the CDR3 is 15 residues. From germline, CDR1 is PRHDT and CDR2 FYEKMQ (reference sequence). The CDR3 protein is CASSRRVTSTDTQYF. CDR3 in DNA: TGTGCCAGCAGCAGGAGGGTCACTAGCACAGATACGCAGTATTTT.

This clone was recorded only once. The J gene is TRBJ2-4, the V gene TRBV28, with 7 positions matching TRBD1. Losses at the gene ends were 6 bases for V and 7 bases for J; bases not matched to a gene: 9. The CDR3 has 14 amino acids. Germline V gene data show CDR1 as MDHEN and CDR2 as SYDVKM. This CDR3 is CASSAPGQSNIQYF. The CDR3 bases are TGTGCCAGCAGCGCACCGGGACAGTCGAACATTCAGTACTTC. Full variable domain (missing parts from reference TRBV28 and TRBJ2-4): DVKVTQSSRYLVKRTGEKVFLECVQDMDHENMFWYRQDPGLGLRLIYFSYDVKMKEKGDIPEGYSVSREKKERFSLILESASTNQTSMYLCASSAPGQSNIQYFGAGTRLSVL.

This clone showed up just a few times. J is TRBJ1-2 and V is TRBV5-1; D is undetermined. This CDR3 has 16 amino acids. Trimming left V 0 bases short and J 8 bases short, with 20 bases between. In germline, CDR1 is SGHRS, CDR2 YFSETQ. CDR3 amino acids: CASSLALSGKPRGYTF. The CDR3 region has the DNA TGCGCCAGCAGCTTGGCTTTGTCGGGGAAGCCTCGGGGCTACACCTTC.

The J gene is TRBJ1-2, the V gene TRBV30; 8 bases are shared with TRBD1. The CDR3 sequence is 14 residues long. Trimming took 3 bases from V and 4 from J; bases not matched to a gene: 7. Germline loops: CDR1 GTSNPN, CDR2 SVGIG (reference sequence). The CDR3 region is CAWRAGQGRYGYTF. The CDR3 coding sequence is TGTGCCTGGAGGGCCGGACAGGGACGCTATGGCTACACCTTC.

The V and J genes are TRBV6-5 and TRBJ2-1; a weak D match, TRBD2 (6 bases). Germline assignment: CDR1 MNHEY and CDR2 SVGAGI. Trimming took off 2 bases at V and 9 bases at J, with 8 bases between the two ends. The CDR3 totals 12 residues. The CDR3 nucleotides read TGTGCCAGCAGTTACCAGGGAGGTGAGCAGTTCTTC. Translated: CASSYQGGEQFF.

The rearrangement links TRBV10-1 to TRBJ2-2; 8 nucleotides line up with TRBD1. Germline trimming cut 6 bases from V and 2 bases from J; bases unmatched to any gene: 5. The CDR3 spans 15 residues. Germline CDR1 reads WNHNN; CDR2 reads SYGVQD (reference sequence). The DNA of the CDR3 is TGCGCCAGCAGCCGGGACAGGCGCAACACCGGGGAGCTGTTTTTT. Encoded protein: CASSRDRRNTGELFF.

The chain is built from TRBV20-1 and TRBJ2-1; the match to TRBD2 covers 9 bases. V shed 5 bases, J shed 15 bases, and the junction held 8 bases outside the gene matches. The germline CDR1 and CDR2 sequences are DFQATT and SNEGSKA (reference sequence). This CDR3 has 11 residues. The DNA for the CDR3 is TGCAGTGCTTCAGATGGGACTAGCCCGTTCTTC. This encodes CSASDGTSPFF.

The genes are TRBV11-2 and TRBJ2-5; 14 bases are a match to TRBD2. V dropped 5 bases and J dropped 5; count of bases not matched to a gene: 10. Germline-derived CDR1 and CDR2 are SGHAT and FQNNGV. This CDR3 spans 17 amino acids. The DNA of the CDR3 is TGTGCCAGCAGCCCGGGACTAGCGGGGGTAAATCGCGAGACCCAGTACTTC. Residues: CASSPGLAGVNRETQYF.

V gene TRBV15 combines with J gene TRBJ2-3, with D possibly matching TRBD2 (6 bases). CDR1 is LNHNV, CDR2 YYDKDF, per germline (reference sequence). CDR3 length equals 20 residues. Trimming removed 0 bases from V and 2 bases from J, with 24 bases in between. The CDR3 reads CATSRELLALNKVHTDTQYF. The CDR3 bases are TGTGCCACCAGCAGAGAACTCCTAGCGCTCAATAAGGTACACACAGATACGCAGTATTTT.

This sequence joins TRBV28 and TRBJ1-5, with D perhaps matching TRBD1 (6 bases). Trimming stripped 7 bases from V and 0 bases from J, with 19 bases between. This CDR3 contains 17 residues. Looked up from germline, CDR1 is MDHEN and CDR2 is SYDVKM. This CDR3 reads CASTSQGNGYSNQPQHF. The CDR3 DNA is TGTGCCAGCACCTCACAGGGAAACGGGTATAGCAATCAGCCCCAGCATTTT.

The V gene is TRBV28, the J gene TRBJ2-7; D gene uncertain. Trimming cost V 0 bases and J 4 bases, with 1 base left between them. Per germline, CDR1 MDHEN and CDR2 SYDVKM. CDR3 length: 11 residues. The CDR3 region has the DNA TGTGCCAGCAGTTTATGGTACGAGCAGTACTTC. Translating it yields CASSLWYEQYF.

The sample holds a few counts of this clone. The V and J genes are TRBV11-3 and TRBJ2-2; D is uncertain. Trimming pared 5 bases from V and 4 bases from J, leaving 11 bases between. Germline V lookup: CDR1 SGHNT, CDR2 YENEEA. The CDR3 contains 14 residues. CDR3 DNA sequence: TGTGCCAGCAGCGCGCTTAGTGGCACCGGGGAGCTGTTTTTT. Translation gives CASSALSGTGELFF.

The chain joins TRBV7-9 to TRBJ2-7, with TRBD1 matching 10 bases. This CDR3 contains 15 residues. The J segment lost 3 bases and the V segment lost 0 bases, leaving 2 bases of the junction unmatched. In germline, CDR1 is SEHNR, CDR2 FQNEAQ (reference sequence). CDR3 DNA sequence: TGTGCCAGCAGCTTAGCGGGGACAGGGGACTACGAGCAGTACTTC. It specifies CASSLAGTGDYEQYF.

This clone has just one count. CDR3 DNA: TGTGCCAGCAGCTTGGAATTTTCAGATACGCAGTATTTT. It yields the protein CASSLEFSDTQYF. This rearrangement joins TRBV5-4 to TRBJ2-3; D gene ambiguous. CDR1 and CDR2 from the germline V gene are SGHNT and YYREEE (reference sequence). This CDR3 is 13 amino acids long. V lost 0 bases to trimming and J lost 4 bases, with 6 bases between them.